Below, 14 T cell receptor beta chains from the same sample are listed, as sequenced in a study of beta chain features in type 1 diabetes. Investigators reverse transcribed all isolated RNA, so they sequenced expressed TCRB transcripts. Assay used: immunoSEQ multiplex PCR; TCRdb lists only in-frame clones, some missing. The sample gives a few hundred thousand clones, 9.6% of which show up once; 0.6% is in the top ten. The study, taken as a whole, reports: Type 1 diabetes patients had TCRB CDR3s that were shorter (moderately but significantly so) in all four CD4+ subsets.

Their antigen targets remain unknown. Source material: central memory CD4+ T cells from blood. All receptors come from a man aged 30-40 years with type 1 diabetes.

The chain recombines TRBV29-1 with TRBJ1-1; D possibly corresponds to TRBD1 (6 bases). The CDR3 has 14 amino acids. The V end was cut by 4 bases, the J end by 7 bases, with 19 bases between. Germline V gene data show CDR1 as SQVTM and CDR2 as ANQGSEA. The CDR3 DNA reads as TGCAGCGTTGTCACAGGGAAAGGAGGGGGTGAAGCTTTCTTT. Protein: CSVVTGKGGGEAFF.

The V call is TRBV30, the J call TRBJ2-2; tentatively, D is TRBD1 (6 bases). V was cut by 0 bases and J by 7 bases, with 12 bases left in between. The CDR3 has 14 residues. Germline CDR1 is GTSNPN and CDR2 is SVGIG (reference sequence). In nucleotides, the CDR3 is TGTGCCTGGAGTGTAGGGGGTGGACACGGGGAGCTGTTTTTT. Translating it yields CAWSVGGGHGELFF.

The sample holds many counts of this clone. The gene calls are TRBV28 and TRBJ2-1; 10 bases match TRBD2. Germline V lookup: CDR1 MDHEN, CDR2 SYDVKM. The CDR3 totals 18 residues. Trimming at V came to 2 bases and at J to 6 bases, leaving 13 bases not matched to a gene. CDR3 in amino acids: CASSLMQGLLAGTNEQFF. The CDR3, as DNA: TGTGCCAGCAGTTTAATGCAGGGGTTACTAGCGGGGACCAATGAGCAGTTCTTC.

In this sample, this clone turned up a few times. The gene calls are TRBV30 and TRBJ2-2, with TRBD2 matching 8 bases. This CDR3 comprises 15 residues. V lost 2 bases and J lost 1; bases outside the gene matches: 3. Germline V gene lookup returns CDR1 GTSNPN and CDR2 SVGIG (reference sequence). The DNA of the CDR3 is TGTGCCTGGAGTCCAACTAGCGGGAACACCGGGGAGCTGTTTTTT. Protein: CAWSPTSGNTGELFF.

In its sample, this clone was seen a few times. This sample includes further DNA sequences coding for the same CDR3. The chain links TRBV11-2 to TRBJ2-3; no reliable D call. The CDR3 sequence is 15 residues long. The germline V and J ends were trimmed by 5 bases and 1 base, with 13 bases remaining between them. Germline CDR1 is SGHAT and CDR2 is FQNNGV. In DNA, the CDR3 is TGTGCCAGCAGCCTCAACCCCAGCGGCACAGATACGCAGTATTTT. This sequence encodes CASSLNPSGTDTQYF.

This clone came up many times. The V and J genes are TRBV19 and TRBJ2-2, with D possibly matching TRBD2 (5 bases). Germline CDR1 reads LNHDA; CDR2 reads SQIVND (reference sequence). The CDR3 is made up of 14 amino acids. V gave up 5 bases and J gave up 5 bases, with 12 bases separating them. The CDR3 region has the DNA TGTGCCAGTAGTTGGGAGCTAGGAACCGGGGAGCTGTTTTTT. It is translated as CASSWELGTGELFF. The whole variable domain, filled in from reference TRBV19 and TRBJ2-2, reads DGGITQSPKYLFRKEGQNVTLSCEQNLNHDAMYWYRQDPGQGLRLIYYSQIVNDFQKGDIAEGYSVSREKKESFPLTVTSAQKNPTAFYLCASSWELGTGELFFGEGSRLTVL.

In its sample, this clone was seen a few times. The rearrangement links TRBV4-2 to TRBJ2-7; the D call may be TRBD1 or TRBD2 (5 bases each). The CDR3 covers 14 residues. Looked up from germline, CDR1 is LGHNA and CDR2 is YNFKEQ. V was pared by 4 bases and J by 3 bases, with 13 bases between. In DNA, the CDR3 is TGTGCCAGCAGCCCCGGGACGGACTTCTACGAGCAGTACTTC. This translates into CASSPGTDFYEQYF.

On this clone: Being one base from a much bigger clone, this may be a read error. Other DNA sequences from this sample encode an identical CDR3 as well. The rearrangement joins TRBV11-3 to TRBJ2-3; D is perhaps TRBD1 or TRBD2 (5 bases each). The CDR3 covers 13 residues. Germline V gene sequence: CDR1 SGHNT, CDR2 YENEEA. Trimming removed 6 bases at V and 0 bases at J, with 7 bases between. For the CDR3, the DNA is TGTGCCAGCAGTCGGGACAGCACAGATACGCAGTATTTT. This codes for CASSRDSTDTQYF. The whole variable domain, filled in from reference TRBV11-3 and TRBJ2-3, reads EAGVVQSPRYKIIEKKQPVAFWCNPISGHNTLYWYLQNLGQGPELLIRYENEEAVDDSQLPKDRFSAERLKGVDSTLKIQPAELGDSAVYLCASSRDSTDTQYFGPGTRLTVL.

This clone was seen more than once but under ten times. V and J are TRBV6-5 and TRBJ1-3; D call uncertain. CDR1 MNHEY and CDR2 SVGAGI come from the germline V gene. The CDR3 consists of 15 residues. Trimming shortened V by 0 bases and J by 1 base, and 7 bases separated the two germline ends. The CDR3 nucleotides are TGTGCCAGCAGTTACTCGATGGCATCTGGAAACACCATATATTTT. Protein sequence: CASSYSMASGNTIYF.

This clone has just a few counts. CDR3 protein: CASSTRGLGSTEAFF. The CDR3 DNA reads TGTGCCAGCAGCACGAGGGGGTTGGGGTCCACTGAAGCTTTCTTT. V is TRBV6-5 and J is TRBJ1-1, with D possibly being TRBD1 (6 bases). Germline V gives CDR1 MNHEY, CDR2 SVGAGI. This CDR3 is built from 15 residues. The V gene lost 6 bases and the J gene lost 4 bases, with 18 bases spanning the gap.

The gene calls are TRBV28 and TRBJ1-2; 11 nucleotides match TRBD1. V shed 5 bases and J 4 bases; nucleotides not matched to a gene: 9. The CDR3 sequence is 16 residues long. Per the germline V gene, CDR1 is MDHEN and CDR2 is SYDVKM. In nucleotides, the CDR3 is TGTGCCAGCAGTCTCAGTCCCGGGACAGGGGGCTATGGCTACACCTTC. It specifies CASSLSPGTGGYGYTF.

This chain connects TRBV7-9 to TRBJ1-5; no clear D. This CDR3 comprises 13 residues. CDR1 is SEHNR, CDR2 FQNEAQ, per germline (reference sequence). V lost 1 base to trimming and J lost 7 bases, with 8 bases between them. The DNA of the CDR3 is TGTGCCAGCAGCTTAGAGGCGGGACAGCCCCAGCATTTT. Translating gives CASSLEAGQPQHF. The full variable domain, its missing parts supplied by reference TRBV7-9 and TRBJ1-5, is DTGVSQNPRHKITKRGQNVTFRCDPISEHNRLYWYRQTLGQGPEFLTYFQNEAQLEKSRLLSDRFSAERPKGSFSTLEIQRTEQGDSAMYLCASSLEAGQPQHFGDGTRLSIL.

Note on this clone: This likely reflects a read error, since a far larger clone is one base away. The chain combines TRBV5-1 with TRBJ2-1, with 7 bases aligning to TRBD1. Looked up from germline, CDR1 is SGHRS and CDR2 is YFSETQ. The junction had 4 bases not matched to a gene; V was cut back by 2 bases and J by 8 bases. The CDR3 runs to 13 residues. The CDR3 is CASSFHRGDEQFF. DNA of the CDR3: TGCGCCAGCAGCTTTCACAGGGGCGATGAGCAGTTCTTC.

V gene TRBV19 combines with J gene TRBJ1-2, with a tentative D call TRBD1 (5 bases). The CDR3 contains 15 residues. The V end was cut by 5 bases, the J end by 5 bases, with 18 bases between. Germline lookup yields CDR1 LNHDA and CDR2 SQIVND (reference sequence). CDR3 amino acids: CASSPSGARIYGYTF. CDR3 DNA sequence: TGTGCCAGTAGTCCTTCCGGGGCACGAATTTATGGCTACACCTTC.